The source of this TCR beta chain is a study of blood T cell repertoires in COVID-19. The CDR3 is 16 residues long. The germline gives CDR1 MDHEN, CDR2 SYDVKM. V was trimmed by 1 base and J by 1 base, leaving 13 bases between them. This clone was counted once. The assay was immunoSEQ multiplex PCR, and TCRdb's table has in-frame clones only and misses some. The sample includes around 280,000 clones, around 85% of them seen just once. The sequenced material came from PBMCs or T cells enriched from blood (not recorded which). This chain uses TRBV28 with TRBJ1-2, with D possibly being TRBD1 (6 bases). The sequence came from a woman in her thirties or forties who had recovered from COVID-19. The CDR3 DNA follows: TGTGCCAGCAGTTTATTGGTTACAGGGCGTAACTATGGCTACACCTTC. As protein: CASSLLVTGRNYGYTF.